Listed here are 9 T cell receptor beta chains from one sample, sequenced in a study of OX40 agonist ivuxolimab in advanced cancers. Assay: immunoSEQ multiplex PCR; the TCRdb copy retains only in-frame clones and omits some. The sample carries roughly 80,000 clones, about 80% recorded once. Here the sequenced sample was CD4+ or CD8+ T cells sorted from blood, taken in a trial of the OX40 agonist ivuxolimab. These receptors all come from an adult with an advanced solid tumor such as melanoma, head and neck, liver or kidney cancer.

The genes are TRBV28 and TRBJ1-5, with D maybe TRBD1 (6 bases). Trimming pared 2 bases from V and 11 bases from J, leaving 16 bases between. In germline, CDR1 is MDHEN, CDR2 SYDVKM. The CDR3 totals 14 residues. The CDR3 loop reads CASSLSSQQGAQHF. The CDR3 region has the DNA TGTGCCAGCAGTTTAAGCTCCCAACAGGGAGCCCAGCATTTT.

V gene TRBV7-3 combines with J gene TRBJ1-2; D is ambiguous. V gave up 1 base and J gave up 4 bases, with 4 bases separating them. Per the germline V gene, CDR1 is SGHTA and CDR2 is FQGTGA. This CDR3 comprises 12 residues. The CDR3: CASSLNSYGYTF. The CDR3 nucleotides read TGTGCCAGCAGCTTAAATAGCTATGGCTACACCTTC.

The chain combines TRBV30 with TRBJ1-5, with unresolved D. CDR1 and CDR2 from the germline V gene are GTSNPN and SVGIG (reference sequence). The CDR3 is 13 amino acids. V shed 0 bases and J shed 4 bases, with 7 bases lying between them. The CDR3: CAWSVGTNQPQHF. Here the CDR3 DNA reads TGTGCCTGGAGTGTAGGCACAAATCAGCCCCAGCATTTT. The variable domain in full, completed from reference TRBV30 and TRBJ1-5, reads SQTIHQWPATLVQPVGSPLSLECTVEGTSNPNLYWYRQAAGRGLQLLFYSVGIGQISSEVPQNLSASRPQDRQFILSSKKLLLSDSGFYLCAWSVGTNQPQHFGDGTRLSIL.

The genes are TRBV19 and TRBJ1-6, with 7 positions matching TRBD1. Germline V gives CDR1 LNHDA, CDR2 SQIVND (reference sequence). The CDR3 length is 15 residues. V shed 6 bases, J shed 5 bases, and the junction held 7 bases outside the gene matches. This CDR3 is CASRGGGRDNSPLHF. Written as DNA, the CDR3 is TGTGCCAGTAGAGGGGGCGGCCGCGATAATTCACCCCTCCACTTT.

V usage is TRBV7-9 and J usage is TRBJ1-6; 10 bases are a match to TRBD1. The V gene end was trimmed by 0 bases and the J gene end by 7 bases; junction bases not matched to a gene: 3. The CDR3 is made up of 16 amino acids. Looked up from germline, CDR1 is SEHNR and CDR2 is FQNEAQ (reference sequence). The DNA of the CDR3 is TGTGCCAGCAGCTTAGCCGGGACAGGGGACAATTCACCCCTCCACTTT. It codes for CASSLAGTGDNSPLHF.

The CDR3 reads CASSLGLRQYF. CDR3 DNA: TGTGCCAGCAGTTTAGGACTTCGGCAGTACTTC. The rearrangement links TRBV6-5 to TRBJ2-7, with D possibly matching TRBD2 (5 bases). CDR1 and CDR2 from the germline V gene are MNHEY and SVGAGI. The CDR3 is 11 residues long. V lost 4 bases and J 9 bases, leaving 10 bases between the germline ends.

J is TRBJ1-2 and V is TRBV28, with TRBD1 matching over 9 bases. This CDR3 spans 14 amino acids. The V segment lost 2 bases and the J segment 7 bases; nucleotides outside the gene matches: 5. Germline CDR1 is MDHEN and CDR2 is SYDVKM. CDR3 in amino acids: CASSLAGQGSGYTF. CDR3 coding DNA: TGTGCCAGCAGTTTAGCGGGACAGGGAAGTGGCTACACCTTC.

The rearrangement joins TRBV2 to TRBJ1-4; D perhaps matches TRBD1 (5 bases). Germline loops: CDR1 SNHLY, CDR2 FYNNEI. V lost 1 base, J lost 5 bases, and 8 bases lay in between. The CDR3 is 14 residues long. The CDR3 bases are TGTGCCAGCAGTGAAGAGGCAGGGAATGAAAAACTGTTTTTT. It is translated as CASSEEAGNEKLFF.

The V gene is TRBV7-2, the J gene TRBJ2-1, with a tentative D call TRBD2 (6 bases). V was shortened by 4 bases and J by 0 bases, with 13 bases between the two germline ends. Germline V gives CDR1 SGHTA, CDR2 FQGNSA. This CDR3 is 16 amino acids long. The CDR3 loop reads CASSSRDGSSYNEQFF. As DNA, the CDR3 is TGTGCCAGCAGCTCCCGGGACGGGAGCTCCTACAATGAGCAGTTCTTC. Combining the CDR3 with reference TRBV7-2 and TRBJ2-1 gives the whole variable domain GAGVSQSPSNKVTEKGKDVELRCDPISGHTALYWYRQSLGQGLEFLIYFQGNSAPDKSGLPSDRFSAERTGGSVSTLTIQRTQQEDSAVYLCASSSRDGSSYNEQFFGPGTRLTVL.